A single sample is the source of the 4 T cell receptor beta chains below, sequenced in a study of metastatic and nonmetastatic thyroid tumors. No patient received treatment before thyroid surgery. Via MiXCR, TCRdb re-called the PCR reads. The profile shows more than 85,000 clones, 8% to 9.5% of them singletons. The specimen was blood. These receptors were obtained from a female donor with papillary thyroid cancer or a benign thyroid nodule (not recorded which). Some clones in this sample may be carry-over from other donors' samples.

Only a few counts were recorded for this clone. It may be a read error: a sequence one base away is much more abundant. This CDR3 is CASIKPNTGELFF. The CDR3 DNA sequence: TGTGCCAGCATAAAGCCGAACACCGGGGAGCTGTTTTTT. V is TRBV27 and J is TRBJ2-2; D is uncertain. Per the germline V gene, CDR1 is MNHEY and CDR2 is SMNVEV (reference sequence). The germline V and J ends were trimmed by 7 bases and 0 bases, with 6 bases remaining between them. The CDR3 contains 13 residues.

This clone was seen ten or more times. V usage is TRBV7-3 and J usage is TRBJ2-3; TRBD2 is a possible D gene (6 bases). The germline V gene has CDR1 SGHTA and CDR2 FQGTGA. CDR3 size: 17 residues. Trimming shortened V by 5 bases and J by 0 bases, and 18 bases separated the two germline ends. CDR3 nucleotide sequence: TGTGCCAGCAGCCCATCCCTAGCGAGGGGAAGCACAGATACGCAGTATTTT. Translation: CASSPSLARGSTDTQYF.

As regards this clone: This may arise from a read error, as a much more abundant clone is one base away. The chain is built from TRBV6-2 or TRBV6-3 and TRBJ2-5; 8 bases are a match to TRBD1. This CDR3 comprises 16 residues. In germline, CDR1 is MNHEY, CDR2 SVGEGT. The CDR3 here is CASSYSRTGPGETQYF. DNA of the CDR3: TGTGCTAGCAGTTACTCGAGGACAGGGCCGGGTGAGACCCAGTACTTC.

Many counts were recorded for this clone. The rearrangement links TRBV7-3 to TRBJ2-5, with 8 bases that match TRBD1. CDR1 SGHTA and CDR2 FQGTGA come from the germline V gene. V shed 5 bases, J shed 7 bases, and the junction held 6 bases outside the gene matches. The CDR3 has 13 amino acids. The CDR3 DNA follows: TGTGCCAGCAGCCTGACAGGGGTCGGGACCCAGTACTTC. This sequence encodes CASSLTGVGTQYF.